Listed below are T cell receptor beta chains from one sample, sequenced in a study of chemoradiotherapy in HPV16-positive cancers. Generated by immunoSEQ multiplex PCR, the TCRdb table keeps only in-frame clones and is missing some. The data contain 8,000 or so clones, 60% to 85% of them seen just once; the ten biggest clones take up less than 25%. The sample was taken from a patient who underwent chemoradiotherapy. The receptors come from a human donor with HPV-associated anogenital cancer. Both conserved end residues are part of each CDR3. A D gene is named only where the DNA matches it firmly. Expanded clones are given a class, and other clones once, few, many or no size at all.

cdr3_aa cdr3_nt v_call clone_size d_call j_call
CASSLGGAGKPNEQFF TGTGCCAGCAGCTTAGGCGGGGCCGGCAAACCCAATGAGCAGTTCTTC TRBV7-2 . . TRBJ2-1
CASSPAGRYYNEQFF TGTGCCAGCAGTCCCGCGGGACGTTACTACAATGAGCAGTTCTTC TRBV27 . . TRBJ2-1
CASSLSPVGGNQPQHF TGTGCCAGCAGTTTATCCCCCGTAGGGGGCAATCAGCCCCAGCATTTT TRBV27 . . TRBJ1-5
CASSWYYTDTQYF TGTGCCAGCAGCTGGTACTACACAGATACGCAGTATTTT TRBV7-2 . . TRBJ2-3
CASSFTSGRTGELFF TGCGCCAGCAGCTTTACTAGCGGGAGAACCGGGGAGCTGTTTTTT TRBV5-1 . TRBD2 TRBJ2-2
CASSQDGPDSFFYEQYF TGTGCCAGCAGCCAAGATGGCCCGGACAGTTTTTTCTACGAGCAGTACTTC TRBV4-2 . . TRBJ2-7
CASTPQGGDTEAFF TGTGCCAGCACCCCCCAGGGGGGGGACACTGAAGCTTTCTTT TRBV7-9 . TRBD1 TRBJ1-1
CASSLASGGAGGYTQYF TGTGCCAGCAGCTTGGCTAGCGGGGGGGCAGGAGGCTACACGCAGTATTTT TRBV7-2 . TRBD2 TRBJ2-3
CASSETSSDTQYF TGTGCCAGCAGCGAAACGAGCTCGGATACGCAGTATTTT TRBV7-6 . . TRBJ2-3
CASSPRTPRTDTQYF TGCGCCAGCAGCCCTCGGACGCCTCGCACAGATACGCAGTATTTT TRBV5-1 . . TRBJ2-3
CSGGQGQNEQFF TGCAGCGGGGGACAGGGGCAAAATGAGCAGTTCTTC TRBV29-1 . TRBD1 TRBJ2-1
CASSPPGGLGVGEQYF TGTGCCAGCTCACCACCTGGGGGACTAGGGGTAGGCGAGCAGTACTTC TRBV18 once TRBD2 TRBJ2-7
CASRNRIATWHHQPQHF TGTGCCAGCAGAAACCGGATAGCTACATGGCATCATCAGCCCCAGCATTTT TRBV21-1 . . TRBJ1-5
CASSYSGTGGSYTF TGTGCCAGCAGCTACTCCGGGACAGGGGGATCCTACACCTTC TRBV28 . TRBD1 TRBJ1-2
CASSPVRSTYEQYF TGTGCCAGTAGTCCAGTAAGGTCCACCTACGAGCAGTACTTC TRBV19 few . TRBJ2-7
CASSSWTSRQETQYF TGTGCCAGCAGCTCCTGGACTAGTCGTCAAGAGACCCAGTACTTC TRBV5-6 . TRBD2 TRBJ2-5
CASSSIRDRVTGNTIYF TGTGCCAGCAGCTCAATTCGGGACAGGGTGACTGGAAACACCATATATTTT TRBV7-9 . TRBD1 TRBJ1-3
CASSPDDRTSSSYNSPLHF TGCGCCAGCAGCCCGGACGACCGAACCTCCAGCTCCTATAATTCACCCCTCCACTTT TRBV5-1 . . TRBJ1-6
CASSPGGSAGETQYF TGTGCCAGCAGCCCCGGTGGCTCCGCCGGAGAGACCCAGTACTTC TRBV7-2 . . TRBJ2-5
CASSEADRRNSPLHF TGTGCCAGCAGTGAAGCGGACAGGCGGAATTCACCCCTCCACTTT TRBV2 . TRBD1 TRBJ1-6
CASSLGTPSYNEQFF TGTGCCAGCAGCTTAGGGACTCCATCCTACAATGAGCAGTTCTTC TRBV13 . . TRBJ2-1
CASSLTGGSGETQYF TGTGCCAGCAGCTTGACAGGGGGCTCAGGAGAGACCCAGTACTTC TRBV7-3 few TRBD1 TRBJ2-5
CASSESGISGNTIYF TGTGCCAGCAGTGAATCCGGGATCTCTGGAAACACCATATATTTT TRBV2 . . TRBJ1-3
CASSLQASRETEAFF TGTGCCAGCTCACTTCAGGCCTCCCGGGAGACTGAAGCTTTCTTT TRBV18 . . TRBJ1-1
CASSDQQGSYNEQFF TGTGCCAGCAGTGATCAGCAGGGGTCCTACAATGAGCAGTTCTTC TRBV6-1 . . TRBJ2-1
CASSFLGSLGGVYNEQFF TGCGCCAGCAGCTTTCTGGGTAGCCTAGGCGGGGTCTACAATGAGCAGTTCTTC TRBV5-1 . . TRBJ2-1
CASSSGANTGELFF TGTGCCAGCAGCTCCGGAGCGAACACCGGGGAGCTGTTTTTT TRBV7-3 few . TRBJ2-2
CAWSVGSNEKLFF TGTGCCTGGAGTGTGGGCTCTAATGAAAAACTGTTTTTT TRBV30 medium-sized . TRBJ1-4
CASSYMGDQPQHF TGTGCCAGCAGCTATATGGGTGATCAGCCCCAGCATTTT TRBV7-6 few . TRBJ1-5